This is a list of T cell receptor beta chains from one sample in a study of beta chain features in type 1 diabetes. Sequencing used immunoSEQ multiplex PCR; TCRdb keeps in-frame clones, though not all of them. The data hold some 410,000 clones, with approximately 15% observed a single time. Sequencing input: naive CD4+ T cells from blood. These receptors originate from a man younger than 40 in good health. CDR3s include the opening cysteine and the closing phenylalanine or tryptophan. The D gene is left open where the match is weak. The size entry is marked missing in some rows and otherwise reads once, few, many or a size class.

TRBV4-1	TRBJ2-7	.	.	TGCGCCAGCAGCCAAGAGGCAATAAGCTCCTACGAGCAGTACTTC	CASSQEAISSYEQYF
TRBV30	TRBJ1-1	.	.	TGTGCCTGCATAAGTAACACTGAAGCTTTCTTT	CACISNTEAFF
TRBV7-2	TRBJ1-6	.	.	TGTGCCAGCAGACCGACTGGGTGGCCCTATAATTCACCCCTCCACTTT	CASRPTGWPYNSPLHF
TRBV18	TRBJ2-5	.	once	TGTGCCAGCTCACTACTAGCCGCGGAGACCCAGTACTTC	CASSLLAAETQYF
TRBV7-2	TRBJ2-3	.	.	TGTGCCAGCAGGAGAGGTGGGCGCCATCTTGGTGATACGCAGTATTTT	CASRRGGRHLGDTQYF
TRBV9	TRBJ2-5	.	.	TGTGCCAGCAGCGTAGCGCCTAGCCAAGAGACCCAGTACTTC	CASSVAPSQETQYF
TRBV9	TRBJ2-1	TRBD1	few	TGTGCCAGCAGCCGGGGGACAGGGATTTACAATGAGCAGTTCTTC	CASSRGTGIYNEQFF
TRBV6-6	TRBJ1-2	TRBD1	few	TGTGCCAGCAGGGAATCGACAGGGAATGGCTACACCTTC	CASRESTGNGYTF
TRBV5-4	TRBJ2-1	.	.	TGTGCCAGCAGTCAGATCAGGGCTCTGAGCTCCTACAATGAGCAGTTCTTC	CASSQIRALSSYNEQFF
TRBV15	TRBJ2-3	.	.	TGTGCCACCAGCAGAGATACGGGACTGCAGTATTTT	CATSRDTGLQYF
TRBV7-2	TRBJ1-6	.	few	TGTGCCAGCAGTCGGGACCGCTCCGGGTTAGGTTCACCCCTCCACTTT	CASSRDRSGLGSPLHF
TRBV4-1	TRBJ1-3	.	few	TGCGCCAGCAGAGACAGAGGGGCTGGAAACACCATATATTTT	CASRDRGAGNTIYF
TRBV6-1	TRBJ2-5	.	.	TGTGCCAGCAGCTTTTCCCAAGCGGTAGAGACCCAGTACTTC	CASSFSQAVETQYF
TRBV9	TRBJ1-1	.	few	TGTGCCAGCAGCGCTCGTTGGTCACGCAGGGGAAAGAACACTGAAGCTTTCTTT	CASSARWSRRGKNTEAFF
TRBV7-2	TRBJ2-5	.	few	TGTGCCAGCAGACCGGGGATCCAAGAGACCCAGTACTTC	CASRPGIQETQYF
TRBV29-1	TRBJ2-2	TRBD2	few	TGCAGCGCCCGAGCGGGGAAGAACACCGGGGAGCTGTTTTTT	CSARAGKNTGELFF
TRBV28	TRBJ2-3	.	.	TGTGCCACCTCTGCTCAGGCGGATACGCAGTATTTT	CATSAQADTQYF
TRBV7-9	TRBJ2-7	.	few	TGTGCCAGCAGCTTTCTCGGCGCGTACGAGCAGTACTTC	CASSFLGAYEQYF
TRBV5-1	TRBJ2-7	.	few	TGCGCCAGCAGCACTGGGGAGAAGAGGGAGCAGTACTTC	CASSTGEKREQYF
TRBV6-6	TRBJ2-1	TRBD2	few	TGTGCCAGCAGTTACTCGGGCGGGAGCCCCTACAATGAGCAGTTCTTC	CASSYSGGSPYNEQFF
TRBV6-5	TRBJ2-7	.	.	TGTGCCAGCAGGCAAGACCTTTACGAGCAGTACTTC	CASRQDLYEQYF
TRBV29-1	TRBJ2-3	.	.	TGCAGCGTCACCAATGCAGGGTTCGATACGCAGTATTTT	CSVTNAGFDTQYF
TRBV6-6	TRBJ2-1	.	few	TGTGCCAGCAGTTACGTAAGCTACAATGAGCAGTTCTTC	CASSYVSYNEQFF
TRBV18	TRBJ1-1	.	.	TGTGCCAGCTCACCGCGGGGGGTGAACACTGAAGCTTTCTTT	CASSPRGVNTEAFF
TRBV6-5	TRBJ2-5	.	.	TGTGCCAGCACCCGGGTGGGTGAGACCCAGTACTTC	CASTRVGETQYF
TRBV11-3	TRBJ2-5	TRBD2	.	TGTGCCAGCAGCCCCACAGTAGCGGGCCCGAGCGGAGAGACCCAGTACTTC	CASSPTVAGPSGETQYF